The entry below describes one TCR beta chain. Original handling: Amplification of reference gene primers provided the estimated nucleated cell counts. Profiled with immunoSEQ multiplex PCR; TCRdb holds only in-frame clones, not every one. V, J and clone size are those of that table, while D and trimming were read from the DNA. The sample has some 190,000 clones, around 90% seen once. The sample comes from a study of blood T cell repertoires in COVID-19. Background on the study: The origin of the acute and convalescent COVID-19 samples was the United States, Italy and Spain. The analysed material was cDNA or gDNA that came from T cells, B-cell-depleted T cells, or PBMCs.

The CDR3 covers 19 residues. With 4 bases clipped from V and 0 bases from J, the junction kept 11 bases outside the gene matches. CDR1 SGDLS and CDR2 YYNGEE come from the germline V gene. This sequence originates from a human donor in a cohort sampled during active COVID-19. Sequenced: peripheral blood. The chain employs TRBV9 and TRBJ2-1; 12 positions match TRBD2. Here the CDR3 reads CASSPPASGGASSYNEQFF. The CDR3, as DNA: TGTGCCAGCAGCCCACCGGCTAGCGGGGGGGCCAGCTCCTACAATGAGCAGTTCTTC.